This TCR beta chain originates from a study of T cells after yellow fever vaccination. About this clonotype: Its target is unknown.

TCRdb recomputed calls from the 5' RACE reads with MiXCR, one row per CDR3 protein. The sample has around 320,000 distinct CDR3 sequences; about 10% are singletons. General study findings and limits: The bulk population could contribute abundant contaminating clonotypes to FACS-sorted repertoires. Subsequent to the booster, the majority of primary-vaccination clones reappeared (96% CD4, roughly 90% CD8). Compared with primary, the secondary response was weaker and peaked at day 5, not 15. Clonotypes found in both CD4 and CD8 compartments made up a small share.

Here the sequenced sample was CD4+ T cells sorted from PBMCs, taken 45 days after the yellow fever booster vaccination. This clonotype was obtained from a man aged 18 to 30 who received the YFV17D yellow fever vaccine.

CDR3 amino acids: CASSPEALLFTDTQYF. The CDR3 DNA reads as TGTGCCAGCAGCCCAGAGGCACTATTGTTCACAGATACGCAGTATTTT. The chain links TRBV5-5 to TRBJ2-3; no reliable D call. CDR3 size: 16 residues. Looked up from germline, CDR1 is SGHKS and CDR2 is YYEKEE (reference sequence). V lost 4 bases and J lost 2, with 17 bases in between.